The 5 T cell receptor beta chains below come from one sample, sequenced in a study of Graves' ophthalmopathy and Graves' hyperthyroidism. Beta-chain TCR CDR3 regions were amplified from RNA transcripts. Second-round multiplex PCR came after a first-round RT-PCR that employed HTBI primers. Each CDR3 protein is one row after TCRdb ran MiXCR on the multiplex PCR reads. The table lists 150,000 or so distinct CDR3 sequences, roughly 37% of them singletons, with roughly 6% in the top ten. Sequences were obtained from peripheral blood. These receptors all stem from a woman aged 40 to 55 with Graves' ophthalmopathy.

This clonotype was found once. This chain joins TRBV6-1 and TRBJ1-1; no reliable D call. This CDR3 is 14 amino acids long. V lost 7 bases and J lost 0, with 12 bases in between. Germline assignment: CDR1 MNHNS and CDR2 SASEGT. For the CDR3, the DNA is TGTGCCAGCAAGGGAGGGATAATGAACACTGAAGCTTTCTTT. Encoded protein: CASKGGIMNTEAFF.

CDR3 coding DNA: TGCGCCAGCAGCTTGGATGCCTACGAGCAGTACTTC. This encodes CASSLDAYEQYF. The J gene is TRBJ2-7, the V gene TRBV5-1; no firm D call. V was cut by 0 bases and J by 2 bases, with 3 bases left in between. The CDR3 has 12 residues. Germline-derived CDR1 and CDR2 are SGHRS and YFSETQ.

This clonotype was counted only a few times. The J gene is TRBJ1-1, the V gene TRBV28; D unclear. The germline V gene encodes CDR1 MDHEN and CDR2 SYDVKM. The CDR3 consists of 12 residues. V was pared by 7 bases and J by 4 bases, with 10 bases between. The CDR3 loop reads CASNKWSTEAFF. The DNA of the CDR3 is TGTGCCAGCAACAAATGGAGCACTGAAGCTTTCTTT.

This clonotype occurred many times. The chain links TRBV28 to TRBJ1-5; no clear D gene. This CDR3 spans 15 amino acids. Trimming shortened V by 7 bases and J by 3 bases, and 16 bases separated the two germline ends. The germline V gene has CDR1 MDHEN and CDR2 SYDVKM. The CDR3 protein is CASTHAGRINQPQHF. Written as DNA, the CDR3 is TGTGCCAGCACCCACGCGGGCCGAATCAATCAGCCCCAGCATTTT.

This rearrangement joins TRBV6-1 to TRBJ2-7; 8 bases line up with TRBD1. Looked up from germline, CDR1 is MNHNS and CDR2 is SASEGT. The CDR3 covers 14 residues. Trimming removed 6 bases from V and 4 bases from J; junction bases left unmatched: 8. CDR3 DNA: TGTGCCAGCAGCTTGGGGACAGGACAGTACGAGCAGTACTTC. Residues: CASSLGTGQYEQYF.